This TCR beta chain was profiled in a study of blood T cell repertoires in COVID-19. Participants, 18 to 89 years old, spanned fewer than 30 US areas. CDR1 is GTSNPN, CDR2 SVGIG, per germline (reference sequence). Trimming stripped 3 bases from V and 8 bases from J, with 22 bases between. This CDR3 has 15 amino acids. Method: immunoSEQ multiplex PCR; TCRdb's copy keeps in-frame clones and lacks some. There are hundreds of thousands of clones in the sample; roughly 89% occur only once, and 8.8% lies in the top ten. The V call is TRBV30, the J call TRBJ1-1; the D gene is possibly TRBD1 (6 bases). The sequencing input was PBMCs or T cells enriched from blood (not recorded which). This TCR came from a man aged 40-49 years who had recovered from COVID-19. CDR3 nucleotides: TGTGCCTGGAGGGCTCGGGACACGTTTTCCAGAGAAGCTTTCTTT. Protein sequence: CAWRARDTFSREAFF.